This note documents a single T cell receptor (beta chain) sequence. The ends lost 2 bases at V and 5 bases at J; junction bases unmatched: 4. The germline V gene has CDR1 KGHSH and CDR2 LQKENI. The CDR3 has 15 amino acids. The data are from a study of blood T cell repertoires in COVID-19. For the study at large: Acute-phase and convalescent COVID-19 samples originated in the United States, Italy and Spain. Nucleic acid was either cDNA or gDNA, and it came from T cells, B-cell-depleted T cells, or PBMCs.

Authors' methods: Reference gene primer amplification in the assay estimated nucleated cell counts. Sequenced by immunoSEQ multiplex PCR; TCRdb stores in-frame clones only, minus some. V, J and clone size derive from that table, while D and trimming were established from the DNA sequence. The repertoire includes 50,000 to 70,000 clones, 84% of them detected once, and 4.5% to 7% sits in the top ten. The specimen sequenced was peripheral blood. V usage is TRBV18 and J usage is TRBJ1-1, with 11 bases identical to TRBD1. The TCR was taken from a woman in her fifties or sixties with acute or convalescent COVID-19. As DNA, the CDR3 is TGTGCCAGCTCACCATGGGGACAGGGGGGAACTGAAGCTTTCTTT. It is translated as CASSPWGQGGTEAFF.